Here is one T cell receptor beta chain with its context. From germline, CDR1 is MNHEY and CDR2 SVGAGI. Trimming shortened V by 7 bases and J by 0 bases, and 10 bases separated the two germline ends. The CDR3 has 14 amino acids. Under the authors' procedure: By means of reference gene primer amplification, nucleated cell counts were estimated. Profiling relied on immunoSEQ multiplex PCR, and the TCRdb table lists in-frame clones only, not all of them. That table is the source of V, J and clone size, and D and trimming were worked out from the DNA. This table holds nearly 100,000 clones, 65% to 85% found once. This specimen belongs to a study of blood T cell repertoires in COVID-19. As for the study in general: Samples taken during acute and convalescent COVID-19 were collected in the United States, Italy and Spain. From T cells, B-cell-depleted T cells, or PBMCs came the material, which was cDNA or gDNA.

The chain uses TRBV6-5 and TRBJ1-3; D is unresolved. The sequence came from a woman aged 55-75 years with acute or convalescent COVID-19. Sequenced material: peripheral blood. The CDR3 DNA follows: TGTGCCAGCACTACAGAAAACTCTGGAAACACCATATATTTT. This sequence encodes CASTTENSGNTIYF.